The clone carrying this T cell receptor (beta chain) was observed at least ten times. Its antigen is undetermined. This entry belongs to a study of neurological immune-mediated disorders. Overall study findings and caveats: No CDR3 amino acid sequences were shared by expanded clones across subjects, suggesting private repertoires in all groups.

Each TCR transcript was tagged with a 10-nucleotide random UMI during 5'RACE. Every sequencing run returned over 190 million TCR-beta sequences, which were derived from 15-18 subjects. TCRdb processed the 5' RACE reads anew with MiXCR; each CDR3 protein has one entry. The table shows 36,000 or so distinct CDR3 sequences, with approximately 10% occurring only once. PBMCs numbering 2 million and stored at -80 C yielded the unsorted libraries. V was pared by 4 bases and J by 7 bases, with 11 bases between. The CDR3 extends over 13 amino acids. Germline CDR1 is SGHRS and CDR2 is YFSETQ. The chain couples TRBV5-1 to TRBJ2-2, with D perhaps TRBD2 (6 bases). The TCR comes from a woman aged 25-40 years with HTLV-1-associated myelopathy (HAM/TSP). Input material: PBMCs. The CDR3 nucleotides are TGCGCCAGCAGCGGGGGGAGCGGCGGGGAGCTGTTTTTT. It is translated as CASSGGSGGELFF.